The source of this T cell receptor (beta chain) is a study of control samples from healthy donors and cancer patients. This CDR3 is built from 15 residues. The germline CDR1 and CDR2 sequences are SGHNT and YENEEA. J lost 10 bases, V lost 4 bases, and 9 bases had no gene match. Sequencing used immunoSEQ multiplex PCR; TCRdb keeps in-frame clones, though not all of them. The sample lists around 96,000 clones, approximately 95% occurring once. Source material: blood. This chain connects TRBV11-3 to TRBJ2-1; 11 bases map to TRBD2. The sequence derives from a man aged 18 to 30 in good health. The CDR3 bases are TGTGCCAGCAGCTCCGGAGGGGGACTAGCGGAGGAGCAGTTCTTC. Amino acid sequence: CASSSGGGLAEEQFF. Using reference TRBV11-3 and TRBJ2-1 for the parts outside the CDR3, the full variable domain is EAGVVQSPRYKIIEKKQPVAFWCNPISGHNTLYWYLQNLGQGPELLIRYENEEAVDDSQLPKDRFSAERLKGVDSTLKIQPAELGDSAVYLCASSSGGGLAEEQFFGPGTRLTVL.